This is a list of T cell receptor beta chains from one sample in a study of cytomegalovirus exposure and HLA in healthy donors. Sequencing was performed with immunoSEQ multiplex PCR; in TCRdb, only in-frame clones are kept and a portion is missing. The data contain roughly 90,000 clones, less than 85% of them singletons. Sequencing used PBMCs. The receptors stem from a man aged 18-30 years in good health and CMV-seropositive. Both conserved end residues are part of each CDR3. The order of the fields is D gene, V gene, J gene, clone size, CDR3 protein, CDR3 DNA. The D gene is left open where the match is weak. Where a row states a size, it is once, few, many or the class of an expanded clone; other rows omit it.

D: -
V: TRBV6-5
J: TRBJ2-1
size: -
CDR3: CASSYEGDYNEQFF
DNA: TGTGCCAGCAGTTACGAGGGGGACTACAATGAGCAGTTCTTC

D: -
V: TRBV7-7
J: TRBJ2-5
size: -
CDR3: CASSLETSRETQYF
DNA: TGTGCCAGCAGCTTAGAAACTAGCCGAGAGACCCAGTACTTC

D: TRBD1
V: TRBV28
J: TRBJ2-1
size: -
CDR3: CASRQPWTGPIYNEQFF
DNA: TGTGCCAGCAGGCAACCTTGGACAGGGCCCATCTACAATGAGCAGTTCTTC

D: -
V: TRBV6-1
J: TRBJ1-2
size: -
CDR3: CASSDQGLYGYTF
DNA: TGTGCCAGCAGTGATCAGGGTCTCTATGGCTACACCTTC

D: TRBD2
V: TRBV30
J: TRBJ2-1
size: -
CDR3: CAWGSGSRSNEQFF
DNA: TGTGCCTGGGGGAGCGGGAGTCGGTCGAATGAGCAGTTCTTC

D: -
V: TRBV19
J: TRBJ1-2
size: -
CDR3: CASSLGSHYGYTF
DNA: TGTGCCAGTAGTCTAGGGAGTCACTATGGCTACACCTTC

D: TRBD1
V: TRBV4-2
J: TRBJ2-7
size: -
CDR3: CASSQRTGSYEQYF
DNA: TGTGCCAGCAGCCAGCGGACAGGGTCCTACGAGCAGTACTTC

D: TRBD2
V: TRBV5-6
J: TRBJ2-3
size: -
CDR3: CASSQLLSSGITDTQYF
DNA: TGTGCCAGCAGCCAACTTCTCTCTAGCGGGATCACAGATACGCAGTATTTT

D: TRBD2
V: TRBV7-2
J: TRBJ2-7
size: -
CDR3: CASSFITSGRDEQYF
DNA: TGTGCCAGCAGCTTCATCACTAGCGGGAGGGACGAGCAGTACTTC

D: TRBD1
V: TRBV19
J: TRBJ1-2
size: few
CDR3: CASSVPRDRVSLNYGYTF
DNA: TGTGCCAGTAGTGTTCCCCGGGACAGGGTATCCCTTAACTATGGCTACACCTTC

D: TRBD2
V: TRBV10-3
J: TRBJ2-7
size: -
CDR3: CAISEGTSGSYEQYF
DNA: TGTGCCATCAGTGAGGGGACTAGCGGTTCCTACGAGCAGTACTTC

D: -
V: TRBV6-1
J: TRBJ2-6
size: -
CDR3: CASSEVSGAGANVLTF
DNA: TGTGCCAGCAGTGAGGTTTCAGGGGCTGGGGCCAACGTCCTGACTTTC

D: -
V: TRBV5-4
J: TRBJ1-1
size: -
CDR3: CASSLPAPGASKGLNTEAFF
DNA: TGTGCCAGCAGCCTCCCCGCCCCTGGGGCCAGTAAGGGGTTGAACACTGAAGCTTTCTTT

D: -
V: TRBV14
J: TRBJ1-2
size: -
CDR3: CASSPGGGGDYGYTF
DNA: TGTGCCAGCAGCCCCGGCGGGGGAGGTGACTATGGCTACACCTTC

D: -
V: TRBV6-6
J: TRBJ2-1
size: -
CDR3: CASSYSGGTDEQFF
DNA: TGTGCCAGCAGTTACTCTGGGGGGACAGATGAGCAGTTCTTC

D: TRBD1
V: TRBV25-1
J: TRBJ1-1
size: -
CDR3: CASRTQGADTEAFF
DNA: TGTGCCAGCAGAACCCAGGGGGCAGACACTGAAGCTTTCTTT

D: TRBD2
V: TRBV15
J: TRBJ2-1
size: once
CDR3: CATSRELAGKDNEQFF
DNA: TGTGCCACCAGCAGAGAACTAGCGGGAAAAGACAATGAGCAGTTCTTC

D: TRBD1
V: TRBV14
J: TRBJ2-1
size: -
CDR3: CASSPRQGISYNEQFF
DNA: TGTGCCAGCAGCCCAAGACAGGGGATCTCCTACAATGAGCAGTTCTTC

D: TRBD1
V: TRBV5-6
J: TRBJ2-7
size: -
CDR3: CASSFGTGTYEQYF
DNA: TGTGCCAGCAGCTTCGGGACAGGGACCTACGAGCAGTACTTC

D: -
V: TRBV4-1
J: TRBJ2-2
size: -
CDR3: CASSQGAGRTGELFF
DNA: TGCGCCAGCAGCCAAGGGGCAGGTCGCACCGGGGAGCTGTTTTTT

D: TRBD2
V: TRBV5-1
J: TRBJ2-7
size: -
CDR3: CASSLAREGPYEQYF
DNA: TGCGCCAGCAGCTTGGCTCGGGAGGGCCCCTACGAGCAGTACTTC

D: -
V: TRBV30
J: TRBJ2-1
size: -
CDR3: CAWRKGGTYNEQFF
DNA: TGTGCCTGGAGAAAAGGAGGGACGTACAATGAGCAGTTCTTC

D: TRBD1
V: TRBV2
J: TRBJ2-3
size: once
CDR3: CASSMGQGLYF
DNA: TGTGCCAGCAGCATGGGACAGGGACTGTATTTT

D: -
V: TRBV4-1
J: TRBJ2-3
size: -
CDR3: CASSQLPTGTSTDTQYF
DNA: TGCGCCAGCAGCCAGCTCCCGACAGGGACTAGCACAGATACGCAGTATTTT

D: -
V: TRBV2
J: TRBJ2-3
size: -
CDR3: CASRQVADTQYF
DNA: TGTGCCAGCAGACAGGTGGCAGATACGCAGTATTTT

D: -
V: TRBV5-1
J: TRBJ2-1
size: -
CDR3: CASSLGTPGQGQFF
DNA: TGCGCCAGCAGCTTGGGGACACCTGGCCAAGGGCAGTTCTTC

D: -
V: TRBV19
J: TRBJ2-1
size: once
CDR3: CASSIEEGHNEQFF
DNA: TGTGCCAGTAGTATAGAGGAGGGGCACAATGAGCAGTTCTTC

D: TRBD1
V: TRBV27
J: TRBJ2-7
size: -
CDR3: CASSLSWTGVNEQYF
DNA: TGTGCCAGCAGTTTATCCTGGACAGGGGTAAACGAGCAGTACTTC

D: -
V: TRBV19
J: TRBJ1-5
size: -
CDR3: CASSILATVSNQPQHF
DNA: TGTGCCAGTAGTATTCTGGCGACAGTTAGCAATCAGCCCCAGCATTTT

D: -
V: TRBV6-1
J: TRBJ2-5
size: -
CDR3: CASRLRGMAETQYF
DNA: TGTGCCAGCAGACTCAGGGGTATGGCAGAGACCCAGTACTTC

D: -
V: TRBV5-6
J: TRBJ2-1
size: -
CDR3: CASSLQNNEQFF
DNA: TGTGCCAGCAGCCTACAGAACAATGAGCAGTTCTTC

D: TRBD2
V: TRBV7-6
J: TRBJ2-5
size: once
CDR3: CASSLSLAEEETQYF
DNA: TGTGCCAGCAGCTTAAGTCTAGCGGAGGAAGAGACCCAGTACTTC

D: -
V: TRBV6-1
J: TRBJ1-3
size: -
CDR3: CASPKTGSGNTIYF
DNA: TGTGCCAGCCCCAAGACGGGCTCTGGAAACACCATATATTTT

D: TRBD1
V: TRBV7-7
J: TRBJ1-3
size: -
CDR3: CASSLAQGPGNTIYF
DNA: TGTGCCAGCAGCTTAGCACAGGGGCCTGGAAACACCATATATTTT

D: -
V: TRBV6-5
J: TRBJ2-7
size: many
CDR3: CASSLGPTYEQYF
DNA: TGTGCCAGCAGTTTGGGGCCTACCTACGAGCAGTACTTC

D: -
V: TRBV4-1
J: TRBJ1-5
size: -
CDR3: CASSQEDTSNQPQHF
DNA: TGCGCCAGCAGCCAAGAAGACACAAGCAATCAGCCCCAGCATTTT

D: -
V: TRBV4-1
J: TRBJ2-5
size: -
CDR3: CASSQDRGRAETQYF
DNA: TGCGCCAGCAGCCAAGATAGGGGCAGGGCGGAGACCCAGTACTTC

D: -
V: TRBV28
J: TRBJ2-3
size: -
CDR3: CASSLLQGTDTQYF
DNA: TGTGCCAGCAGTTTATTACAGGGCACAGATACGCAGTATTTT

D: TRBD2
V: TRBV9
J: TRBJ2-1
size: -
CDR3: CASSETSGSFNEQFF
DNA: TGTGCCAGCAGCGAAACTAGCGGGAGTTTCAATGAGCAGTTCTTC

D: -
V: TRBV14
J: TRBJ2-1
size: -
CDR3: CASSQDRIAPANEQFF
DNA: TGTGCCAGCAGCCAAGATAGAATAGCGCCGGCCAATGAGCAGTTCTTC

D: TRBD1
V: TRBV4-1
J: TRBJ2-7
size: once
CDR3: CASSQSPGQGLGEQYF
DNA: TGCGCCAGCAGCCAGTCACCGGGACAGGGGTTGGGAGAGCAGTACTTC

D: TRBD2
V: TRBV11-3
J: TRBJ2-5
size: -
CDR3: CASRYRDYPQETQYF
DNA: TGTGCCAGCAGGTACCGGGACTATCCTCAAGAGACCCAGTACTTC

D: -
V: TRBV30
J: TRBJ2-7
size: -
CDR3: CAWNSQYEQYF
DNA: TGTGCCTGGAACTCGCAATACGAGCAGTACTTC

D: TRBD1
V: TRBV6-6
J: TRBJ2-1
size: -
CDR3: CASSRGQGDEQFF
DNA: TGTGCCAGCAGCCGAGGACAGGGGGATGAGCAGTTCTTC

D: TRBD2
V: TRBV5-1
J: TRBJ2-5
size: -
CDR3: CASSLGQRGQETQYF
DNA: TGCGCCAGCAGCTTGGGGCAGCGGGGCCAAGAGACCCAGTACTTC

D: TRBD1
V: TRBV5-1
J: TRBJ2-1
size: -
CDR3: CASSLARDRALNQQFF
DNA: TGCGCCAGCAGCTTGGCCCGGGACAGGGCCCTCAATCAGCAGTTCTTC

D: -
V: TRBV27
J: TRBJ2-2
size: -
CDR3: CASASGHGELFF
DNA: TGTGCCAGCGCCTCAGGTCACGGGGAGCTGTTTTTT

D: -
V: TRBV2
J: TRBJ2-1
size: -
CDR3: CASGGDSGLWVNEQFF
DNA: TGTGCCAGCGGCGGAGATTCAGGGTTGTGGGTCAATGAGCAGTTCTTC

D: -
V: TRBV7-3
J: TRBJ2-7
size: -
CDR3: CASSPGKGYEQYF
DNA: TGTGCCAGCAGCCCCGGGAAGGGCTACGAGCAGTACTTC

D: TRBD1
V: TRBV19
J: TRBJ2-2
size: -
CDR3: CASRGTGANTGELFF
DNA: TGTGCCAGTAGGGGGACAGGGGCGAACACCGGGGAGCTGTTTTTT

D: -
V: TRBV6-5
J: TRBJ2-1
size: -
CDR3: CASTSRVWEQFF
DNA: TGTGCCAGCACGAGCAGGGTATGGGAGCAGTTCTTC

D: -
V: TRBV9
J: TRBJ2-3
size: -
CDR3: CASSVEGGPDTQYF
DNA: TGTGCCAGCAGCGTAGAGGGGGGGCCAGATACGCAGTATTTT

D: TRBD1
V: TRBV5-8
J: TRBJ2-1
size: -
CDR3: CASSLGQGSYNEQFF
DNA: TGTGCCAGCAGCTTGGGACAGGGCTCCTACAATGAGCAGTTCTTC

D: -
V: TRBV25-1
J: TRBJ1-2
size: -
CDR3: CASSPGQPGVYTF
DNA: TGTGCCAGCAGTCCTGGACAGCCCGGAGTCTACACCTTC

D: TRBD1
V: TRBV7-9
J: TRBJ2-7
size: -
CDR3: CASSPDRGPPYEQYF
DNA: TGTGCCAGCAGTCCCGACAGGGGACCACCCTACGAGCAGTACTTC

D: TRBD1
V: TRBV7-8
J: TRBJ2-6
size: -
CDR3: CASTQDRGHYGANVLTF
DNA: TGTGCCAGCACCCAGGACAGGGGGCATTATGGGGCCAACGTCCTGACTTTC

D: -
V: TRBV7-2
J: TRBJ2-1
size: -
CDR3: CASSLQTPYNEQFF
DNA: TGTGCCAGCAGCTTACAGACTCCTTACAATGAGCAGTTCTTC

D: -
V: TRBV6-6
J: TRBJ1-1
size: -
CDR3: CASSYRDTEAFF
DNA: TGTGCCAGCAGTTACCGGGACACTGAAGCTTTCTTT

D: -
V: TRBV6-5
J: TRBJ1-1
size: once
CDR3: CASSYRGRAEAFF
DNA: TGTGCCAGCAGTTACAGGGGAAGGGCTGAAGCTTTCTTT